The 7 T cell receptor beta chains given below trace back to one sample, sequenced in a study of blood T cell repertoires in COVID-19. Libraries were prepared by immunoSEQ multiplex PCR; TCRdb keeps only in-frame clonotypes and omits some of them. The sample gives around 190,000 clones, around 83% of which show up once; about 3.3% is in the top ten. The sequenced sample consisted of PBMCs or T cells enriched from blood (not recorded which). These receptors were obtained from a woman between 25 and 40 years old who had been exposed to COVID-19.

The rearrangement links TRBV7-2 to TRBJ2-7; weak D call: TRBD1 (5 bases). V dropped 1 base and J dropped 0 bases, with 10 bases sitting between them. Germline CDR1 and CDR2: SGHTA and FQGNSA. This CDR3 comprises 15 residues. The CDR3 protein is CASSLVGHLSYEQYF. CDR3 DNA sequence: TGTGCCAGCAGCTTAGTTGGACACCTCTCCTACGAGCAGTACTTC.

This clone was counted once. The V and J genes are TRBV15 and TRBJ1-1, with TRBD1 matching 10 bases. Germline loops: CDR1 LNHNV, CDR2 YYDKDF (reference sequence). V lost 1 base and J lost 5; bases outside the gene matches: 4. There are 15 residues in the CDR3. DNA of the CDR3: TGTGCCACCAGCAGAGCGGGACAGGGGTTGACTGAAGCTTTCTTT. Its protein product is CATSRAGQGLTEAFF.

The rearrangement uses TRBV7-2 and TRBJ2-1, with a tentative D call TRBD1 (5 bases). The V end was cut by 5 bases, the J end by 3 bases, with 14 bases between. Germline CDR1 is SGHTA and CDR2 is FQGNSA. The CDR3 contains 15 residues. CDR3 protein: CASSRGILFYNEQFF. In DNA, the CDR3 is TGTGCCAGCAGCAGGGGTATTCTTTTCTACAATGAGCAGTTCTTC.

CDR3 sequence (DNA): TGTGCCAGCAGCGTAGGAGGGGTAGCGGGCCTCACAGATACGCAGTATTTT. Protein product: CASSVGGVAGLTDTQYF. The chain joins TRBV9 to TRBJ2-3, with 7 positions matching TRBD2. Germline CDR1 reads SGDLS; CDR2 reads YYNGEE. J was trimmed by 2 bases and V by 0 bases; bases with no gene match: 9. CDR3 size: 17 residues.

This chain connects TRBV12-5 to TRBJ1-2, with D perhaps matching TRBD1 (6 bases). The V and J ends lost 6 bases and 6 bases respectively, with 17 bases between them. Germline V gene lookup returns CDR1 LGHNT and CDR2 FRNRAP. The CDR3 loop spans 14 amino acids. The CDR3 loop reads CASGVTGGPDGYTF. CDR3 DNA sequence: TGTGCTAGTGGAGTTACGGGGGGCCCGGATGGCTACACCTTC.

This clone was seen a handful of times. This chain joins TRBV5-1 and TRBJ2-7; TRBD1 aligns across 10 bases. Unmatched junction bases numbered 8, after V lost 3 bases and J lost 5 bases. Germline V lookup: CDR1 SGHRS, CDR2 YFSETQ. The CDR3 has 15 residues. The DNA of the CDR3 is TGCGCCAGCAGCTATAGTGGGACAGGGGTCGACGAGCAGTACTTC. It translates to CASSYSGTGVDEQYF.

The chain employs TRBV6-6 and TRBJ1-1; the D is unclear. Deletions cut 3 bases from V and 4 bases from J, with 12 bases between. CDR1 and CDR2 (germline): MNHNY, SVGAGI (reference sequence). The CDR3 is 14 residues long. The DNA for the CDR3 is TGTGCCAGCAGTTATTCGGCTAGCGTCACTGAAGCTTTCTTT. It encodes CASSYSASVTEAFF.